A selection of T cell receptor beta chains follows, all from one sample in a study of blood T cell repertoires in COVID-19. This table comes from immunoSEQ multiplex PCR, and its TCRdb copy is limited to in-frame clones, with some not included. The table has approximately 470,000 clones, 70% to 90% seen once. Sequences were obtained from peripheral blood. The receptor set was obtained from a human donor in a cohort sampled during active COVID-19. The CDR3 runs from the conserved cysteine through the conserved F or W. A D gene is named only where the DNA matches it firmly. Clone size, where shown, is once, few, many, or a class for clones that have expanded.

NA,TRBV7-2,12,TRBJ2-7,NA,TGTGCCAGCAGCCTGACGGGTTACGAGCAGTACTTC,CASSLTGYEQYF
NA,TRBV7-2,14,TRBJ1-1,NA,TGTGCCAGCAGCCTACAGGGTACGAGCACTGAAGCTTTCTTT,CASSLQGTSTEAFF
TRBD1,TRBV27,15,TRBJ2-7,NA,TGTGCCAGCAGTGACCCCGACAGGGGGGGAGACGAGCAGTACTTC,CASSDPDRGGDEQYF
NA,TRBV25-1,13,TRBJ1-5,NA,TGTGCCAGTAAAACAGGGCCCCTTCAGCCCCAGCATTTT,CASKTGPLQPQHF
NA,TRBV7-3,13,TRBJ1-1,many,TGTGCCAGCAGCTTTGGGCCCAACACTGAAGCTTTCTTT,CASSFGPNTEAFF
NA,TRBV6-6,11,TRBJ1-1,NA,TGTGCCAGTGCACAGGGAACTGAAGCTTTCTTT,CASAQGTEAFF
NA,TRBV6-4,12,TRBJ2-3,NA,TGTGCCAGCAGTATGGGGAGAGATACGCAGTATTTT,CASSMGRDTQYF
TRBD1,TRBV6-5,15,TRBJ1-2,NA,TGTGCCAGCAGCGCGTCGACAGGGGAGGCCTATGGCTACACCTTC,CASSASTGEAYGYTF
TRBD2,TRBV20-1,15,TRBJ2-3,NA,TGCAGTGCTAGTTTGACTAGCGGGATACCCGATACGCAGTATTTT,CSASLTSGIPDTQYF
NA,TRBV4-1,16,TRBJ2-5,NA,TGCGCCAGCAGCCAAGATCTGGAGGGAGTATTGGAGACCCAGTACTTC,CASSQDLEGVLETQYF
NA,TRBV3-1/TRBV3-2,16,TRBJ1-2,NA,TGTGCCAGCAGCCAGGGTGCCCCTCAGGGGACCTATGGCTACACCTTC,CASSQGAPQGTYGYTF
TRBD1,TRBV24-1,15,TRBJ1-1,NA,TGTGCCACCGGTGCCGGGACAGGGGCGCCCACTGAAGCTTTCTTT,CATGAGTGAPTEAFF
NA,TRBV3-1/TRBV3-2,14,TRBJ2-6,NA,TGTGCCAGCAGATTTAGCTCTGGGGCCAACGTCCTGACTTTC,CASRFSSGANVLTF
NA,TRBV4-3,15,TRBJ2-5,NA,TGCGCCAGCAGCCAAGAGGCGGGTTTACGGGAGACCCAGTACTTC,CASSQEAGLRETQYF
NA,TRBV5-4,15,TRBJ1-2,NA,TGTGCCAGCAGCTTGGGGGGACAAACATCCTATGGCTACACCTTC,CASSLGGQTSYGYTF
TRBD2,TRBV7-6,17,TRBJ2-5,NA,TGTGCCAGCAGCTTTGGGGCTAGCGGGAGTCCTCAAGAGACCCAGTACTTC,CASSFGASGSPQETQYF
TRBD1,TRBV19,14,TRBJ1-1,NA,TGTGCCAGCCACCGGAACAGGGGGCGGACTGAAGCTTTCTTT,CASHRNRGRTEAFF
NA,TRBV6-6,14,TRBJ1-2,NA,TGTGCCAGCAGTTCATTGGCGGGGGTAGGAGGCTACACCTTC,CASSSLAGVGGYTF
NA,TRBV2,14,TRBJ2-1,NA,TGTGCCAGCAGTGTTAGCGTCTCCTACAATGAGCAGTTCTTC,CASSVSVSYNEQFF
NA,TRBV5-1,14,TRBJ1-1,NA,TGCGCCAGCAAACGACGGACAGACAACACTGAAGCTTTCTTT,CASKRRTDNTEAFF
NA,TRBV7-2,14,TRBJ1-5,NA,TGTGCCAGCAGCCTTGACAGAGGACCTCAGCCCCAGCATTTT,CASSLDRGPQPQHF
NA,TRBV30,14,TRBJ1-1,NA,TGTGCCTGGGATACCGGGACATCAGCCCCAAAAGCTTTCTTT,CAWDTGTSAPKAFF
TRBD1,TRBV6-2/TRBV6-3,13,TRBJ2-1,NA,TGTGCCAGCAGTGGACAGGGTCCCAATGAGCAGTTCTTC,CASSGQGPNEQFF
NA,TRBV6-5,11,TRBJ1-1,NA,TGTGCCAGCAGTTCCCAGGTTGAAGCTTTCTTT,CASSSQVEAFF
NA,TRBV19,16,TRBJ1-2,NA,TGTGCCAGTAGTATGGGGCTGAGGCCAATTAACTATGGCTACACCTTC,CASSMGLRPINYGYTF
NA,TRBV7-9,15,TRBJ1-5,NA,TGTGCCAGCAGCTCTAGGGGGGACTACAATCAGCCCCAGCATTTT,CASSSRGDYNQPQHF
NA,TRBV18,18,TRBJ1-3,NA,TGTGCCAGCTCCAGTACCGGAAGTCTGGGCCGCTCTGGAAACACCATATATTTT,CASSSTGSLGRSGNTIYF